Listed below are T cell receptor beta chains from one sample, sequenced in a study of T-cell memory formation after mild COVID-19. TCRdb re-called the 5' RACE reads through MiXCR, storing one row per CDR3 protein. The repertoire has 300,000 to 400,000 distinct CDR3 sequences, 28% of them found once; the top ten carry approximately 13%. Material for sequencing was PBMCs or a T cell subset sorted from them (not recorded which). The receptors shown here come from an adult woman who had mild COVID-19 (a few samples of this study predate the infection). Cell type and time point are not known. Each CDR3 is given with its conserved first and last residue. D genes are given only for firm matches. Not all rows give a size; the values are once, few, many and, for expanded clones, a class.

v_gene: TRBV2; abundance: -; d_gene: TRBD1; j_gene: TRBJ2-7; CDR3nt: TGTGCCAGCAGGACCGGGACAGCTTCCTACGAGCAGTACTTC; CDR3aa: CASRTGTASYEQYF
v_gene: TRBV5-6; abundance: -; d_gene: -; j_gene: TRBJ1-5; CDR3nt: TGTGCCAGCAGCTTGTTGGGGAATAGCAATCAGCCCCAGCATTTT; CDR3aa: CASSLLGNSNQPQHF
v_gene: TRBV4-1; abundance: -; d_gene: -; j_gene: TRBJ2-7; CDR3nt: TGCGCCAGCAGCCAAGATATTGGCCCTAATGGGTTCTACGAGCAGTACTTC; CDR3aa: CASSQDIGPNGFYEQYF
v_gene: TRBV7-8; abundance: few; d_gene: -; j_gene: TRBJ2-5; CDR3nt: TGTGCCAGCAGCTTACGGGCCCGGGGACCGGAGACCCAGTACTTC; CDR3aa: CASSLRARGPETQYF
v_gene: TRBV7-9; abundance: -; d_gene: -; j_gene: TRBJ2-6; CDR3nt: TGTGCCAGCAGCTTTGCCAGGACAAACGTCCTGACTTTC; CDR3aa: CASSFARTNVLTF
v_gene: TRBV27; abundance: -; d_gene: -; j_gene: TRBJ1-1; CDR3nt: TGTGACAGCAGTCCCTCCGGTTGGAACACTGAAGCTTTCTTT; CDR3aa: CDSSPSGWNTEAFF
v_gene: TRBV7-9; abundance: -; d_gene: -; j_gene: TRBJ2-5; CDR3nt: TGTGCCAGCACCGAAGGGGTAATCACCCCCCGGGAGACCCAGTACTTC; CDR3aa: CASTEGVITPRETQYF
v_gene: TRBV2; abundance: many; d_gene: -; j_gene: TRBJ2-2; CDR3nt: TGTGCCAGCAGCGCTGGTGTCTCAGCGGGCGGGGAGCTGTTTTTT; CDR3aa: CASSAGVSAGGELFF
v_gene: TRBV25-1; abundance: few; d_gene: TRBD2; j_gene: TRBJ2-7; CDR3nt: TGTGCCAGCAGCGGGAGGGAGGACGGCAAATATTACGAGCAGTACTTC; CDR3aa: CASSGREDGKYYEQYF
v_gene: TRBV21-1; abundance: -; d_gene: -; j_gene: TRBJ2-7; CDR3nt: TGTGCCAGCAGCAAAGACGCCAGGGGGTCTTCCTACGAGCAGTACTTC; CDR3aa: CASSKDARGSSYEQYF
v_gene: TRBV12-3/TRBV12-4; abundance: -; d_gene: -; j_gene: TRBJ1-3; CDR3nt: TGTGCCAGCAGTTTAGCGTCTACAGGCCGGAACACCATATATTTT; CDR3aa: CASSLASTGRNTIYF
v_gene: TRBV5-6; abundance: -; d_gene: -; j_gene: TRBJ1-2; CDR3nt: TGTGCCAGCAGCTCCACAGCGTGGGGGAAAGACTATGGCTACACCTTC; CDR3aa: CASSSTAWGKDYGYTF
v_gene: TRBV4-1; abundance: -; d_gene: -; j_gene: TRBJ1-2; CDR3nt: TGCGCCAGCAGCCAAGATCGGCTAAATGGCTACACCTTC; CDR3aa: CASSQDRLNGYTF
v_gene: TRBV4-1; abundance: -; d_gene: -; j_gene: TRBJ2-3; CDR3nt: TGCGCCAGCAGCCAGAGGGTTGGCGATACGCAGTATTTT; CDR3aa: CASSQRVGDTQYF
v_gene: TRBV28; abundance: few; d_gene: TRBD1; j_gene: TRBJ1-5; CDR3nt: TGTGCCAGCAGTTTAGACCACAGGGGTGGTCAGCCCCAGCATTTT; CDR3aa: CASSLDHRGGQPQHF
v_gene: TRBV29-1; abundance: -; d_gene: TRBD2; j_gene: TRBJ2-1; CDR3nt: TGCAGCGTTGAAGATGGTCCAGCGGGAGGGCCGATGGGCAATGAGCAGTTCTTC; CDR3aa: CSVEDGPAGGPMGNEQFF
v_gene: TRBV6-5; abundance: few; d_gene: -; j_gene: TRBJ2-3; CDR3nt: TGTGCCAGCAGCCCTTCCCGACATACTCAGTATTTT; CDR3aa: CASSPSRHTQYF
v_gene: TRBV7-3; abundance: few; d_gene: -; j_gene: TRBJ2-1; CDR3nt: TGTGCCAGCAGTTTAAGCCCGGGAGTGTCGCAGTTCTTC; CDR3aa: CASSLSPGVSQFF
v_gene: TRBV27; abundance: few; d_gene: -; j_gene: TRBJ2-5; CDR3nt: TGTGCCAGCAGTCGTACGGGGGGCGGGAGCGGGCTGAGGGAGACCCAGTACTTC; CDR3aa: CASSRTGGGSGLRETQYF
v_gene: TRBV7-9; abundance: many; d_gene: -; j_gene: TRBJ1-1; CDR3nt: TGTGCCAGCATGGAGGGGATGAACACTGAAGCTTTCTTT; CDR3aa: CASMEGMNTEAFF
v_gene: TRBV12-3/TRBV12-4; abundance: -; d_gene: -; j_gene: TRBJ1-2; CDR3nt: TGTGCCAGCAGTCTGGGGGGCTACACCTTC; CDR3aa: CASSLGGYTF
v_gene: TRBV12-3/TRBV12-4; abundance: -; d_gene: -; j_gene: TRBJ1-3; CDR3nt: TGTGCCAGCAGTTTAGACAGAAGCTCTGGAAACACCATATATTTT; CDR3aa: CASSLDRSSGNTIYF
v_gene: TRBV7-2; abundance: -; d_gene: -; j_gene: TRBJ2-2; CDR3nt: TGTGCCAGCATCCTGGGCTTTAACACCGGGGAGCTGTTTTTT; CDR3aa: CASILGFNTGELFF
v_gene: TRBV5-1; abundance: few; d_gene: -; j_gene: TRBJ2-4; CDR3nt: TGCGCCAGCAGCCCCCAAGGGGGAGGGAGGAGACGGGACATTCAGTACTTC; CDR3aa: CASSPQGGGRRRDIQYF
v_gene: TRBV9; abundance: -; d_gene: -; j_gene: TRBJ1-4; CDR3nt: TGTGCCAGCAGCGTAGGAGCCTATAATGAAAAACTGTTTTTT; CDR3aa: CASSVGAYNEKLFF
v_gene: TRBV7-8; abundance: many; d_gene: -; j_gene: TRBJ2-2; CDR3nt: TGTGCCAGCAGCTTACCCGGGCTAGCCGAATACCCCGGGGAGCTGTTTTTT; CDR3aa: CASSLPGLAEYPGELFF
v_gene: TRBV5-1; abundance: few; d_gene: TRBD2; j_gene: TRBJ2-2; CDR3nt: TGCGCCAGCAGCTTGTCCGCGGGGGTGAACACCGGGGAGCTGTTTTTT; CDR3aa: CASSLSAGVNTGELFF
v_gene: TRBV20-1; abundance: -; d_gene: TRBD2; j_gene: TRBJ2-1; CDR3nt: TGCAGTGCTACTCGGGGGGGCCTAGATGAGCAGTTCTTC; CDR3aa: CSATRGGLDEQFF
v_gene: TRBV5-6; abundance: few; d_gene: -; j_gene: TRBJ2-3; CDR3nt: TGTGCCAGCAGCGGGCAGGGAGGTGAGACAGATACGCAGTATTTT; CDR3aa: CASSGQGGETDTQYF